The source of this T cell receptor beta chain is a study of T cells expressing NK-cell markers (TCRdb year 2020). General notes on the study: Three sorted T-cell subsets (CD3+CD56+NKG2C+, CD3+CD56+NKG2C- and CD3+CD56-NKG2C+) from eight donors had their TCR beta-chain repertoires profiled. Of the eight sequenced donors, seven were found to be HCMV-seropositive and one was found to be HCMV-seronegative. The study sequenced eight donors, all healthy volunteers chosen at random: three men and five women. The libraries were sequenced on Illumina HiSeq 2000/2500, MiSeq or NextSeq, producing 2 x 150 bp reads.

The sample was run on an Illumina HiSeq 2000. TCR beta cDNA libraries were made by 5'RACE template switching that added a universal primer site and unique molecular identifiers. Priming for cDNA synthesis came from the TCR beta constant segment, and two successive PCR amplification steps followed. As for the original processing: MIGEC handled demultiplexing of the reads and grouping by UMI, while MiTCR was used to assemble and quantify clonotypes. To remove erroneous sequences, TCR cDNA sequences were retained only when supported by two or more reads. Downstream repertoire analysis used the tcR package, and clonotypes were matched across fractions by CDR3 nucleotide sequence plus V segment. VDJmatch was used to annotate antigen specificity against VDJdb, with one amino acid substitution allowed in CDR3. TCRdb reprocessed the reads and assigns one entry to each CDR3 protein sequence, leaving out DNA. What appears here as the V and J calls and clone size reflects TCRdb's work, not the paper's. The table for this sample lists 150,000 to 180,000 distinct CDR3 sequences. Around 35% of the sample is taken by the ten largest.

About this clonotype itself: No antigen is known for it.

General study outcomes and caveats: Those dominant clonotypes were again the most abundant among CD3+CD56-NKG2C+ cells in a few donors, at about 28.3-65%. Whether the expanded NKG2C-expressing T cell clones were specific for HCMV antigens remained unclear. In five to seven donors, the dominant CD3+CD56+NKG2C+ clonotypes were found to rank among the top 10 CD8+ clonotypes and to make up 1.0-7.0% of CD8+ T cells.

A commercial ELISA kit detecting HCMV-specific IgG in serum was used to determine HCMV serostatus. Ficoll density gradient centrifugation was used to isolate peripheral blood mononuclear cells from blood. There are 17 amino acids in the CDR3, from cysteine to phenylalanine inclusive. No DNA sequence is on record. The CDR1 and CDR2 encoded by the germline V gene are SGHVS and FQNEAQ. This receptor was identified in a woman aged 50 to 65 in good health. Donor details come from another sample of the same person, matched by shared clones. The V and J genes are TRBV7-8 and TRBJ2-3. What was sequenced was blood T cells: a sorted CD56 or NKG2C T cell subset, CD4+ or CD8+ T cells, or bulk PBMC T cells (not recorded which). CDR3 loop: CASSFDGSTKISDTQYF.